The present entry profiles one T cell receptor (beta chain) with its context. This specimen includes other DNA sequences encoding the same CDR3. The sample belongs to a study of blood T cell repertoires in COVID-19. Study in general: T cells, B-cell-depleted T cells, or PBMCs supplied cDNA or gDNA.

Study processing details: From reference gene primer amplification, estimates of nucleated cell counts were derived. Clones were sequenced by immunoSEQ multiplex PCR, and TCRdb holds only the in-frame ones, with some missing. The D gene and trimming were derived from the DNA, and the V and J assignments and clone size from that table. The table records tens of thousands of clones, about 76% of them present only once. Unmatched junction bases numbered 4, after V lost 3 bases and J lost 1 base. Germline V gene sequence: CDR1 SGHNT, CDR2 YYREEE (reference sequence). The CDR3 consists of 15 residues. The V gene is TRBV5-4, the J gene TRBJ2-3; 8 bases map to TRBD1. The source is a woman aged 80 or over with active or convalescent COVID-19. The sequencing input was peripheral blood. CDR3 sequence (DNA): TGTGCCAGCAGCTCAGGGGGCGCGGGCACAGATACGCAGTATTTT. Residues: CASSSGGAGTDTQYF.